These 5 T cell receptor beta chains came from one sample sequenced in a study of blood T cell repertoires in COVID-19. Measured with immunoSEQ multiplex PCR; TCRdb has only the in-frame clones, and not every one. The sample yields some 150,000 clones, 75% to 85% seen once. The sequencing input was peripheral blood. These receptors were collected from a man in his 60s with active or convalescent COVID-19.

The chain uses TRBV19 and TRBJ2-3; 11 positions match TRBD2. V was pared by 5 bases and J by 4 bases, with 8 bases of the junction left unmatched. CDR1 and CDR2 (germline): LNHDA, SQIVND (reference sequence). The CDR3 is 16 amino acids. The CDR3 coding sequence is TGTGCCAGTAGTTTAGGACTAGCGGGTGGACCAGATACGCAGTATTTT. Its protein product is CASSLGLAGGPDTQYF.

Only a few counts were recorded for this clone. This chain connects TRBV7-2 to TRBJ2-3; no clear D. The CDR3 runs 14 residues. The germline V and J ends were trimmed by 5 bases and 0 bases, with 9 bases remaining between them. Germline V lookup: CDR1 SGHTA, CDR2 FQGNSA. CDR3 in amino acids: CASSTSQSTDTQYF. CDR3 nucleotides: TGTGCCAGCAGCACCTCCCAGAGCACAGATACGCAGTATTTT.

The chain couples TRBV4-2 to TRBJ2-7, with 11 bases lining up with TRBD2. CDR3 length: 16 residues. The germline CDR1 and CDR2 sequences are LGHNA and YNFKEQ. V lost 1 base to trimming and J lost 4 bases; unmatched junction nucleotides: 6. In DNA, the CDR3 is TGTGCCAGCAGCCAAGCTGTGGGGACTAGCGGTTACGAGCAGTACTTC. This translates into CASSQAVGTSGYEQYF.

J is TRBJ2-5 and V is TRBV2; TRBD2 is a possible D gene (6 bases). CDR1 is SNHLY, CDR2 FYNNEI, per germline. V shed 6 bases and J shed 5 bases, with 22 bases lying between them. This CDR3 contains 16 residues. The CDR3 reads CASSPYGAGITETQYF. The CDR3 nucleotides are TGTGCCAGCAGCCCCTATGGGGCGGGAATTACCGAGACCCAGTACTTC.

The CDR3 DNA is TGTGCCAGCAGCTTTGAGTCCAATCAGCCCCAGCATTTT. Its translation: CASSFESNQPQHF. The chain is built from TRBV5-5 and TRBJ1-5; D ambiguous. Germline CDR1 reads SGHKS; CDR2 reads YYEKEE (reference sequence). This CDR3 is built from 13 residues. Trimming took off 2 bases at V and 3 bases at J, with 6 bases between the two ends.